Detailed here is one T cell receptor (beta chain). What it binds is unknown. This specimen comes from a study of T-cell memory formation after mild COVID-19. MiXCR, run by TCRdb on the 5' RACE reads, gives a single entry per CDR3 protein. Of 550,000 to 600,000 distinct CDR3 sequences in the sample, approximately 15% were seen once. Study-level points and caveats: Confirmation of SARS-CoV-2 specificity was lacking for second-wave clones peaking day 37. Clones shrinking between day 15 and 85 showed a balanced CD4/CD8 split, and those that grew later tilted toward CD4+.

Germline CDR1 is SGHDT and CDR2 is YYEEEE. V shed 0 bases and J shed 9 bases, with 16 bases lying between them. This CDR3 has 14 amino acids. The sample comprised PBMCs or a T cell subset sorted from them (not recorded which). The TCR was taken from an adult woman who had mild COVID-19 (a few samples of this study predate the infection). Cell type and time point are not known. This chain uses TRBV5-6 with TRBJ2-7; TRBD2 is a possible D gene (7 bases). CDR3 region: CASSLEGGGLGQYF. The CDR3 DNA sequence: TGTGCCAGCAGCTTGGAAGGGGGAGGGCTTGGGCAGTACTTC.